Below are 24 T cell receptor beta chains sequenced from a single sample in a study of HIV-infected children after antiretroviral therapy interruption. A 3' RACE protocol on RNA, with unique molecular identifiers, produced the TCR library. TCRdb analysed the 3' RACE reads with MiXCR anew, one entry per CDR3 protein. The repertoire holds approximately 89,000 distinct CDR3 sequences, with about 7.2% as singletons. Treatment given: PENTA 11 planned treatment interruption arm or continuous ART arm. The specimen comprised CD45RA+ CD4+ T cells from PBMCs, pooled from several time points, sampled from a donor given antiretroviral therapy, either interrupted or continuous. Subset described: naive CD4+ CD45RA+ CD45RO- T cells. Receptors were obtained from a pool of human donors with HIV.

In its sample, this clonotype was seen a few times. The rearrangement uses TRBV24-1 and TRBJ2-3; 12 bases are shared with TRBD2. V trimming: 9 bases; J trimming: 1 base; junction bases outside the gene matches: 16. The CDR3 runs to 19 residues. CDR1 and CDR2 from the germline V gene are KGHDR and SFDVKD. The CDR3 loop reads CATSSPTSGGSKRTDTQYF. CDR3 nucleotides: TGTGCCACCTCGAGTCCCACTAGCGGGGGGTCAAAACGCACAGATACGCAGTATTTT.

Ten or more counts support this clonotype. This chain joins TRBV10-3 and TRBJ2-3, with 13 nucleotides matching TRBD2. CDR3 length: 18 amino acids. With V trimmed by 2 bases and J by 7 bases, 12 bases remained unmatched. Germline values: CDR1 ENHRY, CDR2 SYGVKD. The CDR3 loop reads CAISEPPGLAGIVNTQYF. The CDR3, as DNA: TGTGCCATCAGTGAGCCCCCGGGACTAGCGGGAATAGTGAATACGCAGTATTTT.

This clonotype was picked up many times. This chain joins TRBV20-1 and TRBJ2-7; no clear D. The CDR3 has 14 residues. Germline assignment: CDR1 DFQATT and CDR2 SNEGSKA (reference sequence). Trimming removed 5 bases from V and 2 bases from J, with 16 bases in between. Here the CDR3 reads CSAPPDHVTYEQYF. The CDR3 bases are TGCAGTGCTCCACCAGATCACGTGACCTACGAGCAGTACTTC.

In its sample, this clonotype was seen many times. The chain combines TRBV30 with TRBJ2-3; possible D gene TRBD1, 6 bases. The CDR3 runs to 15 residues. V dropped 2 bases and J dropped 5 bases, with 17 bases sitting between them. CDR1 GTSNPN and CDR2 SVGIG come from the germline V gene (reference sequence). The CDR3 sequence is CAWSPMGAFEDTQYF. The CDR3 nucleotides read TGTGCCTGGAGTCCAATGGGGGCCTTTGAAGATACGCAGTATTTT.

This clonotype was detected many times. J is TRBJ2-2 and V is TRBV6-6, with TRBD2 matching over 7 bases. Per the germline V gene, CDR1 is MNHNY and CDR2 is SVGAGI (reference sequence). This CDR3 comprises 14 residues. After removal of 2 bases from V and 5 bases from J, the junction contained 2 bases not matched to a gene. The CDR3 coding sequence is TGTGCCAGCAGTTACCGCGGGGGAACCGGGGAGCTGTTTTTT. It yields the protein CASSYRGGTGELFF.

Only a few counts were recorded for this clonotype. The J gene is TRBJ2-7, the V gene TRBV7-4; D is unresolved. V was cut by 5 bases and J by 0 bases, with 14 bases left in between. Germline values: CDR1 SGHVT, CDR2 SQSDAQ. The length of the CDR3 is 15 residues. CDR3 sequence (DNA): TGTGCCAGCAGCGGCAGACGAGCTGGCTCCTACGAGCAGTACTTC. It yields the protein CASSGRRAGSYEQYF.

The sample holds many counts of this clonotype. The chain combines TRBV2 with TRBJ2-7; D unclear. Germline assignment: CDR1 SNHLY and CDR2 FYNNEI. Trimming stripped 4 bases from V and 5 bases from J, with 6 bases between. There are 11 residues in the CDR3. In nucleotides, the CDR3 is TGTGCCAGCAGTGCTACCCACGAGCAGTACTTC. This sequence encodes CASSATHEQYF. The variable domain in full, with the rest retrieved from reference TRBV2 and TRBJ2-7, is EPEVTQTPSHQVTQMGQEVILRCVPISNHLYFYWYRQILGQKVEFLVSFYNNEISEKSEIFDDQFSVERPDGSNFTLKIRSTKLEDSAMYFCASSATHEQYFGPGTRLTVT.

This clonotype showed up many times. The V call is TRBV12-3 or TRBV12-4, the J call TRBJ2-7; 10 positions match TRBD2. The CDR3 consists of 11 residues. Losses at the gene ends were 7 bases for V and 10 bases for J; bases not matched to a gene: 4. This CDR3 is CASTSGGLQYF. CDR3 nucleotides: TGTGCCAGCACTAGCGGGGGCCTCCAGTACTTC.

This clonotype has ten or more counts. The chain recombines TRBV11-2 with TRBJ2-1; 8 bases align to TRBD1. The CDR3 extends over 15 amino acids. Unmatched junction bases numbered 3, after V lost 5 bases and J lost 0 bases. Germline CDR1 SGHAT, CDR2 FQNNGV. The CDR3 here is CASSVDRGSYNEQFF. The CDR3 DNA follows: TGTGCCAGCAGCGTCGACAGGGGCTCCTACAATGAGCAGTTCTTC.

Ten or more counts support this clonotype. The rearrangement links TRBV6-5 to TRBJ2-3; tentatively, D is TRBD2 (6 bases). The V gene's germline CDR1 is MNHEY and CDR2 SVGAGI. Deletions cut 6 bases from V and 2 bases from J, with 12 bases between. There are 14 residues in the CDR3. The CDR3 DNA is TGTGCCAGCAGAGTGACTAGAACCACAGATACGCAGTATTTT. It encodes CASRVTRTTDTQYF.

CDR3 nucleotides: TGTGCCACCAGTGACCCTGGACGGGAGACAGATACGCAGTATTTT. As protein: CATSDPGRETDTQYF. The chain uses TRBV24-1 and TRBJ2-3; tentative D call: TRBD2 (6 bases). Trimming took off 4 bases at V and 3 bases at J, with 13 bases between the two ends. Germline V gene data show CDR1 as KGHDR and CDR2 as SFDVKD. The CDR3 length is 15 residues.

This clonotype was picked up many times. The DNA is left out, because the CDR3 cannot be placed on it with certainty; the CDR3 is given as TCRdb lists it. The rearrangement uses TRBV29-1 and TRBJ1-2; the D call of TRBD1 is as the table states it, not checked on the DNA. Inclusive of both ends, the CDR3 amounts to 14 amino acids. Germline CDR1 and CDR2: SQVTM and ANQGSEA. The CDR3 reads CSVVRGGSNYGCTF.

Many counts were recorded for this clonotype. J is TRBJ1-2 and V is TRBV5-1; D is unresolved. CDR1 is SGHRS and CDR2 is YFSETQ in the germline V gene. This CDR3 has 12 residues. Trimming removed 0 bases at V and 6 bases at J, with 6 bases between. The CDR3, as DNA: TGCGCCAGCAGCTTGGCCGGTAATGGCTACACCTTC. Amino acids: CASSLAGNGYTF.

In this sample, this clonotype turned up many times. This rearrangement joins TRBV23-1 to TRBJ2-5, with TRBD1 identical over 7 bases. TRBV23-1 is assigned to the ORF class and has an uncertain function. The CDR3 runs to 17 residues. The V and J ends lost 4 bases and 8 bases, in that order; junction bases with no gene match: 19. Here the CDR3 reads CASSPLRHRGRKRTQYF. The DNA for the CDR3 is TGCGCCAGCAGTCCCCTAAGACACAGGGGACGCAAGAGAACCCAGTACTTC.

This sequence joins TRBV28 and TRBJ2-2, with D unresolved. This CDR3 spans 15 amino acids. Germline V gives CDR1 MDHEN, CDR2 SYDVKM. Trimming removed 0 bases at V and 0 bases at J, with 5 bases between. The CDR3 is CASSLWGTNTGELFF. DNA for the CDR3: TGTGCCAGCAGTTTATGGGGTACGAACACCGGGGAGCTGTTTTTT.

This clonotype was counted at least ten times. The chain uses TRBV3-1 and TRBJ1-2; 7 bases match TRBD1. The CDR3 extends over 14 amino acids. The V and J ends lost 6 bases and 2 bases, in that order; junction bases with no gene match: 6. Per germline, CDR1 LGHDT and CDR2 YNNKEL (reference sequence). The CDR3 sequence is CASSLDRDNYGYTF. The CDR3 bases are TGTGCCAGCAGTCTCGACAGGGACAACTATGGCTACACCTTC.

In its sample, this clonotype was seen many times. The CDR3 sequence is CASNFPGLASREQYF. The CDR3 DNA sequence: TGTGCCAGCAACTTTCCCGGACTAGCGTCACGCGAGCAGTACTTC. The chain recombines TRBV28 with TRBJ2-7, with 9 bases lining up with TRBD2. V shed 7 bases, J shed 6 bases, and the junction held 13 bases outside the gene matches. Germline CDR1 is MDHEN and CDR2 is SYDVKM. This CDR3 has 15 residues.

This clonotype has just a few counts. This chain uses TRBV6-5 with TRBJ2-1; D is perhaps TRBD1 or TRBD2 (5 bases each). Germline V lookup: CDR1 MNHEY, CDR2 SVGAGI. This CDR3 comprises 17 residues. Trimming removed 0 bases at V and 3 bases at J, with 15 bases between. The CDR3 loop reads CASSYSFMGVNYNEQFF. The CDR3 DNA is TGTGCCAGCAGTTACTCCTTTATGGGGGTGAACTACAATGAGCAGTTCTTC.

This clonotype occurred many times. The chain uses TRBV6-5 and TRBJ2-2; D may match TRBD1 or TRBD2 (5 bases each). The CDR3 consists of 14 residues. With 6 bases removed from V and 0 bases from J, the gap between germline ends came to 8 bases. Germline V gives CDR1 MNHEY, CDR2 SVGAGI. The CDR3 DNA is TGTGCCAGCAGGGGACGGGCGAACACCGGGGAGCTGTTTTTT. The encoded protein is CASRGRANTGELFF.

In its sample, this clonotype was seen many times. The CDR3 DNA is TGCGCCAGCAGCCTCCCCAGCTCTGGAAACACCATATATTTT. Amino acid sequence: CASSLPSSGNTIYF. This sequence joins TRBV4-1 and TRBJ1-3; D is undetermined. CDR3 length: 14 residues. Germline V lookup: CDR1 MGHRA, CDR2 YSYEKL. V dropped 4 bases and J dropped 0 bases, with 7 bases sitting between them.

This clonotype was picked up many times. The chain combines TRBV5-1 with TRBJ2-7; 8 positions match TRBD1. After removal of 1 base from V and 7 bases from J, the junction contained 7 bases not matched to a gene. There are 14 residues in the CDR3. The germline CDR1 and CDR2 sequences are SGHRS and YFSETQ. Here the CDR3 reads CASSLLQGAGEQYF. The CDR3 nucleotides are TGCGCCAGCAGCTTGCTCCAGGGGGCTGGTGAGCAGTACTTC.

CDR3 protein: CASSTRDTTYEQYF. DNA of the CDR3: TGTGCCAGCAGTACCCGGGACACTACCTACGAGCAGTACTTC. V is TRBV12-3 or TRBV12-4 and J is TRBJ2-7; D is possibly TRBD1 (6 bases). Between the trimmed V and J ends, which lost 5 bases and 2 bases, there was a span of 13 bases. The CDR3 consists of 14 residues.

The CDR3 region is CASSYLRGASYNSPLHF. The CDR3 region has the DNA TGTGCCAGCAGTTACCTCCGAGGGGCCTCCTATAATTCACCCCTCCACTTT. The rearrangement uses TRBV6-5 and TRBJ1-6; D might be TRBD1 (5 bases). This CDR3 contains 17 residues. Germline V gene lookup returns CDR1 MNHEY and CDR2 SVGAGI. Trimming pared 2 bases from V and 0 bases from J, leaving 11 bases between.

The CDR3 loop is CASSLVTPSDADTQYF. CDR3 bases: TGTGCCAGCAGCTTAGTAACACCATCGGACGCAGATACGCAGTATTTT. This sequence joins TRBV7-8 and TRBJ2-3; D is undetermined. Germline V gene data show CDR1 as SGHVS and CDR2 as FQNEAQ. The CDR3 contains 16 residues. V shed 1 base and J shed 4 bases, with 15 bases lying between them.